These 24 T cell receptor beta chains came from one sample sequenced in a study of blood T cell repertoires in COVID-19. Clones were read by immunoSEQ multiplex PCR, and TCRdb kept only the in-frame ones, dropping some. The data show about 300,000 clones, with roughly nine tenths seen just once and approximately 5% held by the top ten. Sequenced input: PBMCs or T cells enriched from blood (not recorded which). Receptors were obtained from a woman between 25 and 40 years old who had recovered from COVID-19.

The V gene is TRBV6-6, the J gene TRBJ1-1; a weak D match, TRBD1 (5 bases). This CDR3 spans 12 amino acids. Deletions cut 8 bases from V and 3 bases from J, with 10 bases between. Germline V gives CDR1 MNHNY, CDR2 SVGAGI (reference sequence). CDR3 bases: TGTGCCAGCGGGCAGGGTCACACTGAAGCTTTCTTT. As protein: CASGQGHTEAFF.

This sequence joins TRBV5-1 and TRBJ1-3; D call uncertain. Per the germline V gene, CDR1 is SGHRS and CDR2 is YFSETQ. With 4 bases removed from V and 1 base from J, the gap between germline ends came to 12 bases. The CDR3 is 15 amino acids. The CDR3 sequence is CASSPGVGSGNTIYF. The CDR3 nucleotides are TGCGCCAGCAGCCCCGGGGTCGGGTCTGGAAACACCATATATTTT.

This clone was observed a single time. The chain carries TRBV3-1 (or the pseudogene TRBV3-2) and TRBJ2-2; TRBD2 aligns across 9 bases. The V gene end was trimmed by 1 base and the J gene end by 4 bases; junction bases not matched to a gene: 4. This CDR3 has 16 residues. Germline lookup yields CDR1 LGHDT and CDR2 YNNKEL (reference sequence). Written as DNA, the CDR3 is TGTGCCAGCAGCCAAGCTAGCGGGGCGGGCACCGGGGAGCTGTTTTTT. It specifies CASSQASGAGTGELFF.

The CDR3 region is CATEAGPGYEQYF. Here the CDR3 DNA reads TGTGCCACCGAGGCAGGGCCTGGCTACGAGCAGTACTTC. The chain carries TRBV30 and TRBJ2-7; perhaps TRBD1 as D (5 bases). V was cut by 8 bases and J by 3 bases, with 17 bases left in between. Germline lookup yields CDR1 GTSNPN and CDR2 SVGIG (reference sequence). The CDR3 has 13 residues.

The rearrangement uses TRBV27 and TRBJ1-5; tentative D call: TRBD1 (6 bases). The CDR3 sequence is 15 residues long. V lost 6 bases and J 4 bases, leaving 16 bases between the germline ends. CDR1 is MNHEY and CDR2 is SMNVEV in the germline V gene (reference sequence). The DNA for the CDR3 is TGTGCCAGCAGCTACTCCGGGACACCTAATCAGCCCCAGCATTTT. This gives the protein CASSYSGTPNQPQHF.

The chain recombines TRBV24-1 with TRBJ1-2, with a weak D call TRBD1 (5 bases). Trimming stripped 4 bases from V and 3 bases from J, with 11 bases between. Germline values: CDR1 KGHDR, CDR2 SFDVKD. The CDR3 is 14 residues long. DNA of the CDR3: TGTGCCACCAGTGACGCGGGACGGCACTATGGCTACACCTTC. Translation gives CATSDAGRHYGYTF.

This CDR3 reads CASSTPGVDTGELFF. CDR3 coding DNA: TGTGCCAGCAGCACCCCGGGGGTTGACACCGGGGAGCTGTTTTTT. The chain couples TRBV6-2 or TRBV6-3 to TRBJ2-2; a possible D gene is TRBD2 (6 bases). Trimming pared 6 bases from V and 3 bases from J, leaving 14 bases between. Germline CDR1 is MNHEY and CDR2 is SVGEGT. This CDR3 is 15 amino acids long.

The V and J genes are TRBV7-2 and TRBJ2-2, with D tentatively TRBD1 (6 bases). Germline assignment: CDR1 SGHTA and CDR2 FQGNSA. V lost 4 bases, J lost 4 bases, and 13 bases lay in between. The CDR3 has 15 amino acids. The CDR3 DNA follows: TGTGCCAGCAGCTCGCGACAGGATACCACCGGGGAGCTGTTTTTT. Its translation is CASSSRQDTTGELFF. Looking up the rest from reference TRBV7-2 and TRBJ2-2 gives the full variable domain: GAGVSQSPSNKVTEKGKDVELRCDPISGHTALYWYRQSLGQGLEFLIYFQGNSAPDKSGLPSDRFSAERTGGSVSTLTIQRTQQEDSAVYLCASSSRQDTTGELFFGEGSRLTVL.

V and J are TRBV18 and TRBJ1-5, with 9 bases identical to TRBD1. The V gene end was trimmed by 8 bases and the J gene end by 4 bases; junction bases not matched to a gene: 6. Germline lookup yields CDR1 KGHSH and CDR2 LQKENI. The CDR3 runs 14 residues. The DNA for the CDR3 is TGTGCCAGCAAAGGGACAGGGCGAAATCAGCCCCAGCATTTT. Translating it yields CASKGTGRNQPQHF.

V is TRBV5-1 and J is TRBJ2-1; 10 positions match TRBD2. V was clipped by 3 bases and J by 8 bases; unmatched bases: 8. This CDR3 contains 15 residues. The V gene's germline CDR1 is SGHRS and CDR2 YFSETQ. CDR3 nucleotide sequence: TGCGCCAGCAGCTCCCCGGGACTAGCGAACGATGAGCAGTTCTTC. Translating it yields CASSSPGLANDEQFF.

The chain employs TRBV7-9 and TRBJ2-7; the D is unclear. Germline CDR1 reads SEHNR; CDR2 reads FQNEAQ (reference sequence). Trimming stripped 0 bases from V and 3 bases from J, with 12 bases between. This CDR3 has 15 amino acids. This CDR3 is CASSLATPIDYEQYF. The DNA of the CDR3 is TGTGCCAGCAGCTTAGCGACACCAATCGACTACGAGCAGTACTTC.

This clone was counted once. This chain connects TRBV11-2 to TRBJ1-3; D gene ambiguous. Looked up from germline, CDR1 is SGHAT and CDR2 is FQNNGV. V was clipped by 5 bases and J by 2 bases, with 13 bases between them. The CDR3 runs 15 residues. CDR3 DNA: TGTGCCAGCAGCCCTACCCAATCACCTGGAAACACCATATATTTT. This translates into CASSPTQSPGNTIYF.

The chain uses TRBV7-8 and TRBJ1-1; D is perhaps TRBD1 (6 bases). Germline V gene data show CDR1 as SGHVS and CDR2 as FQNEAQ. The CDR3 is 15 amino acids. V was pared by 4 bases and J by 5 bases, with 17 bases between. The CDR3 spells CASSSVGGGRTEAFF. The CDR3 DNA is TGTGCCAGCAGCTCTGTGGGTGGGGGCCGGACTGAAGCTTTCTTT.

The rearrangement uses TRBV19 and TRBJ2-3; 9 bases map to TRBD1. CDR3 length equals 17 residues. The V gene's germline CDR1 is LNHDA and CDR2 SQIVND (reference sequence). V was pared by 5 bases and J by 0 bases, with 9 bases of the junction left unmatched. CDR3 bases: TGTGCCAGTAGTGTGCCGTCCGGGACAGGGAGCACAGATACGCAGTATTTT. Its protein product is CASSVPSGTGSTDTQYF.

The V and J genes are TRBV7-9 and TRBJ1-5; TRBD1 might be the D (5 bases). CDR3 length: 14 residues. Trimming took 5 bases from V and 3 from J, leaving 11 bases between them. Germline loops: CDR1 SEHNR, CDR2 FQNEAQ (reference sequence). The CDR3 sequence is CASSPSRDNQPQHF. DNA of the CDR3: TGTGCCAGCAGCCCGAGCAGGGACAATCAGCCCCAGCATTTT.

Points on this clone: Relative to the germline gene, one junction end is altered; a read error may explain this. The chain is built from TRBV30 and TRBJ1-6, with D hard to call. The CDR3 length is 10 residues. Germline V gene lookup returns CDR1 GTSNPN and CDR2 SVGIG (reference sequence). Here the CDR3 DNA reads TGTGCCTGGAGTGGTCCTAACCTCCAATTT. This sequence encodes CAWSGPNLQF.

The chain joins TRBV7-9 to TRBJ1-4; 9 bases are shared with TRBD1. The CDR3 covers 14 residues. CDR1 and CDR2 (germline): SEHNR, FQNEAQ (reference sequence). Trimming removed 4 bases from V and 6 bases from J; junction bases left unmatched: 3. CDR3 sequence: CASSSQGAHEKLFF. The CDR3 DNA follows: TGTGCCAGCAGCTCACAGGGGGCGCATGAAAAACTGTTTTTT.

The chain recombines TRBV4-1 with TRBJ2-7; 9 bases fit TRBD1. The junction had 9 bases not matched to a gene; V was cut back by 4 bases and J by 5 bases. CDR1 is MGHRA and CDR2 is YSYEKL in the germline V gene. There are 15 residues in the CDR3. The CDR3 spells CASSPTGTGLNEQYF. For the CDR3, the DNA is TGCGCCAGCAGCCCCACCGGGACAGGGTTGAACGAGCAGTACTTC.

The V call is TRBV2, the J call TRBJ1-5; 9 nucleotides align to TRBD1. After removal of 4 bases from V and 6 bases from J, the junction contained 4 bases not matched to a gene. CDR1 and CDR2 from the germline V gene are SNHLY and FYNNEI. This CDR3 region has 14 residues. The CDR3 DNA sequence: TGTGCCAGCAGTGGGACAGGGGTGAGTCAGCCCCAGCATTTT. Protein sequence: CASSGTGVSQPQHF. Together with reference TRBV2 and TRBJ1-5, the CDR3 gives the full variable domain: EPEVTQTPSHQVTQMGQEVILRCVPISNHLYFYWYRQILGQKVEFLVSFYNNEISEKSEIFDDQFSVERPDGSNFTLKIRSTKLEDSAMYFCASSGTGVSQPQHFGDGTRLSIL.

The J gene is TRBJ2-4, the V gene TRBV14; TRBD1 matches at 9 bases. CDR3 length: 20 amino acids. Losses at the gene ends were 2 bases for V and 0 bases for J; bases not matched to a gene: 14. CDR1 is SGHDN, CDR2 FVKESK, per germline. CDR3 loop: CASSQTRGGQGPLAKNIQYF. The CDR3 nucleotides read TGTGCCAGCAGCCAAACCCGAGGGGGACAGGGCCCTCTAGCCAAAAACATTCAGTACTTC.

This clone is a singleton in its sample. This chain uses TRBV6-6 with TRBJ1-5; D might be TRBD1 (5 bases). This CDR3 is built from 13 residues. Germline loops: CDR1 MNHNY, CDR2 SVGAGI (reference sequence). The germline V and J ends were trimmed by 6 bases and 4 bases, with 10 bases remaining between them. The CDR3 nucleotides are TGTGCCAGCAGCCTAGACAGAAATCAGCCCCAGCATTTT. This encodes CASSLDRNQPQHF.

The genes are TRBV5-1 and TRBJ1-2, with D perhaps matching TRBD1 (6 bases). From germline, CDR1 is SGHRS and CDR2 YFSETQ. Trimming cost V 2 bases and J 6 bases, with 14 bases left between them. The CDR3 spans 14 residues. The CDR3 sequence: CASSFGGANNGYTF. CDR3 in DNA: TGCGCCAGCAGCTTTGGGGGGGCGAATAATGGCTACACCTTC.

This clone came up a few times. The chain employs TRBV21-1 and TRBJ2-7; whether TRBD2, the table's D call, matches the DNA was not checked. TRBV21-1 counts as a pseudogene. The CDR3 length is 11 residues. CDR3 in amino acids: CASSKVNEQYF. Here the CDR3 DNA reads TGTGCCAGCAGCAAAGTTAACGAGCAGTACTTC.

V gene TRBV29-1 combines with J gene TRBJ1-2; D is possibly TRBD1 (6 bases). Germline CDR1 reads SQVTM; CDR2 reads ANQGSEA. V was trimmed by 7 bases and J by 2 bases, leaving 14 bases between them. This CDR3 spans 13 amino acids. CDR3 region: CSASGGLNYGYTF. The CDR3, as DNA: TGCAGCGCCTCGGGGGGGCTGAACTATGGCTACACCTTC.